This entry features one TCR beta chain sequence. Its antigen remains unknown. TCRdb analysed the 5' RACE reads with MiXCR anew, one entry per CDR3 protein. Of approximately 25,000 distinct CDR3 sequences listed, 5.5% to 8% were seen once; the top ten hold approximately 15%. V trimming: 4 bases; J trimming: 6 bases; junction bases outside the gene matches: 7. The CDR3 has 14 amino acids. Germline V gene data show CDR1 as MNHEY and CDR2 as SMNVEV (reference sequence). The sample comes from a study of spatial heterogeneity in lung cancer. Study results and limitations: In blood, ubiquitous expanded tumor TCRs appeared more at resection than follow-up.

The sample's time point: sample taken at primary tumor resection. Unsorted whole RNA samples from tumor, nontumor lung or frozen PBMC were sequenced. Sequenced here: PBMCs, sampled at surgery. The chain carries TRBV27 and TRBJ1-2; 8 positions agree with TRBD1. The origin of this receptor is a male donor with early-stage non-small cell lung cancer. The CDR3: CASSSRGHEDGYTF. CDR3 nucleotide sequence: TGTGCCAGCAGTTCCAGGGGGCATGAGGATGGCTACACCTTC.